Listed below are T cell receptor beta chains from one sample, sequenced in a study of identical twins. TCRdb itself ran the 5' RACE reads through MiXCR, one entry per CDR3 protein. Among under 250,000 distinct CDR3 sequences, 7.5% were seen once, and the ten largest hold 1.9%. The same sample was also used in a study of yellow fever vaccine responses in identical twins.

The sequenced sample consisted of memory (CD45RO+) T cells sorted from blood. The receptors shown here come from a woman aged 18-29 years in good health. The CDR3 runs from the conserved cysteine through the conserved F or W. Fields, in order: J gene, V gene, D gene, clone size, CDR3 protein, CDR3 DNA. The D gene is left open where the match is weak. Clone size is given for some rows only: seen once, a few or many times, or a class if the clone is expanded.

TRBJ2-6,TRBV3-1,NA,NA,CASSQVFPDTYSGANVLTF,TGTGCCAGCAGCCAAGTTTTCCCTGACACATACTCTGGGGCCAACGTCCTGACTTTC
TRBJ2-3,TRBV7-2,NA,NA,CASSLAAGDRVRAQYF,TGTGCCAGCAGCTTAGCCGCAGGGGACCGGGTGAGGGCGCAGTATTTT
TRBJ2-2,TRBV4-2,TRBD2,few,CASSPGLAGAGGELFF,TGTGCCAGCAGCCCGGGACTAGCGGGAGCTGGCGGGGAGCTGTTTTTT
TRBJ2-7,TRBV7-3,TRBD2,NA,CASSLGLAGIGEQYF,TGTGCCAGCAGCTTAGGGCTAGCGGGGATCGGCGAGCAGTACTTC
TRBJ2-2,TRBV7-2,TRBD1,many,CASSLKGARTGELFF,TGTGCCAGCAGCTTAAAGGGGGCGCGAACCGGGGAGCTGTTTTTT
TRBJ2-4,TRBV19,TRBD1,NA,CATKLGAGGKNIQYF,TGTGCCACCAAGCTGGGGGCAGGGGGAAAAAACATTCAGTACTTC
TRBJ2-7,TRBV5-1,TRBD1,many,CASSPRDSESDAYEQYF,TGCGCCAGCAGCCCCCGGGACAGCGAATCTGACGCCTACGAGCAGTACTTC
TRBJ1-1,TRBV7-9,NA,many,CASSSKAFF,TGTGCCAGCAGCTCTAAAGCTTTCTTT
TRBJ2-2,TRBV12-3/TRBV12-4,NA,many,CASSSTSPNTGELFF,TGTGCCAGCAGTTCAACTAGCCCGAACACCGGGGAGCTGTTTTTT
TRBJ2-4,TRBV11-3,NA,NA,CASSSRTVLAKNIQYF,TGTGCCAGCAGCTCTAGGACAGTCCTAGCCAAAAACATTCAGTACTTC
TRBJ1-2,TRBV28,NA,few,CAISRQAYGYTF,TGTGCCATCTCTCGGCAGGCCTATGGCTACACCTTC
TRBJ2-2,TRBV5-1,NA,few,CASSWRAGELFF,TGCGCCAGCAGTTGGCGCGCCGGGGAGCTGTTTTTT
TRBJ2-5,TRBV29-1,NA,few,CSVEVLPGETQYF,TGCAGCGTTGAGGTCCTCCCGGGGGAGACCCAGTACTTC
TRBJ2-1,TRBV15,TRBD2,NA,CATSRRGSYNEQFF,TGTGCCACCAGCAGGCGGGGGTCCTACAATGAGCAGTTCTTC
TRBJ2-5,TRBV14,NA,few,CASSQDLGSPETQYF,TGTGCCAGCAGCCAAGATTTAGGGTCTCCGGAGACCCAGTACTTC
TRBJ1-5,TRBV6-1,NA,few,CASSKRRDQPQHF,TGTGCCAGCAGCAAGCGGCGGGATCAGCCCCAGCATTTT
TRBJ2-3,TRBV10-3,NA,many,CAISSYGDTQYF,TGTGCCATCAGCAGTTACGGGGATACGCAGTATTTT
TRBJ2-5,TRBV2,NA,NA,CASSEHSQETQYF,TGTGCCAGCAGTGAACACAGTCAAGAGACCCAGTACTTC
TRBJ2-1,TRBV19,NA,few,CASSIQHSYNEQFF,TGTGCCAGTAGTATACAGCACTCCTACAATGAGCAGTTCTTC
TRBJ2-3,TRBV2,NA,NA,CASRAQGDTQYF,TGTGCCAGCAGAGCCCAGGGAGATACGCAGTATTTT
TRBJ2-7,TRBV30,TRBD1,NA,CAWSVSRTGVSYEQYF,TGTGCCTGGAGTGTTTCCAGGACAGGGGTCTCCTACGAGCAGTACTTC
TRBJ2-1,TRBV6-2/TRBV6-3,TRBD2,NA,CASSRLAQTYNEQFF,TGTGCCAGCAGTCGACTAGCGCAAACCTACAATGAGCAGTTCTTC
TRBJ2-1,TRBV21-1,NA,few,CASSRGLAVSYNEQFF,TGTGCCAGCAGCCGTGGACTAGCGGTCTCCTACAATGAGCAGTTCTTC
TRBJ2-2,TRBV4-1,TRBD1,NA,CASSQVPGTGRTGELFF,TGCGCCAGCAGCCAAGTTCCCGGGACAGGGCGTACCGGGGAGCTGTTTTTT
TRBJ2-1,TRBV20-1,TRBD2,medium-sized,CSASRLAGGGSSYNEQFF,TGCAGTGCTAGTAGGCTAGCGGGGGGGGGGAGCTCCTACAATGAGCAGTTCTTC
TRBJ1-2,TRBV2,NA,few,CASREQDYGYTF,TGTGCCAGCAGGGAACAGGACTATGGCTACACCTTC
TRBJ1-6,TRBV20-1,NA,many,CSAIVAGKNSYNSPLHF,TGCAGTGCTATAGTGGCAGGGAAGAACTCCTATAATTCACCCCTCCACTTT
TRBJ2-1,TRBV10-3,NA,NA,CAISDGEKGYNEQFF,TGTGCCATCAGTGACGGAGAAAAGGGGTACAATGAGCAGTTCTTC
TRBJ2-1,TRBV2,NA,few,CASSGGQSSYNEQFF,TGTGCCAGCAGTGGAGGACAGAGCTCCTACAATGAGCAGTTCTTC
TRBJ2-2,TRBV20-1,NA,medium-sized,CSASSPAQNTGELFF,TGCAGTGCTAGCTCCCCCGCCCAGAACACCGGGGAGCTGTTTTTT
TRBJ2-7,TRBV21-1,NA,NA,CASSKGARREQYF,TGTGCCAGCAGCAAAGGCGCGCGGAGGGAGCAGTACTTC
TRBJ1-2,TRBV12-3/TRBV12-4,NA,many,CASSLDRIYGYTF,TGTGCCAGCAGTTTAGACAGGATCTATGGCTACACCTTC
TRBJ1-3,TRBV30,NA,NA,CAWKLGNTIYF,TGTGCCTGGAAACTTGGAAACACCATATATTTT
TRBJ2-7,TRBV25-1,TRBD2,few,CASEAGTSGRVPGEQYF,TGTGCCAGCGAAGCCGGGACTAGCGGGAGGGTTCCGGGGGAGCAGTACTTC
TRBJ2-7,TRBV16,NA,NA,CASSPSVLFYEQYF,TGTGCCAGCAGCCCGTCCGTTTTGTTCTACGAGCAGTACTTC
TRBJ2-2,TRBV18,NA,many,CASSPISHPNTGELFF,TGTGCCAGCTCACCAATTTCACATCCGAACACCGGGGAGCTGTTTTTT
TRBJ2-1,TRBV4-2,NA,many,CASSHEAGALHEQFF,TGTGCCAGCAGCCATGAGGCGGGGGCCCTACATGAGCAGTTCTTC
TRBJ2-1,TRBV7-2,TRBD2,few,CASSVGLAGYEQFF,TGTGCCAGCAGCGTCGGACTAGCGGGTTATGAGCAGTTCTTC
TRBJ2-3,TRBV7-9,TRBD2,NA,CASSRGGGGSKDTQYF,TGTGCCAGCAGCCGGGGGGGCGGGGGAAGCAAAGATACGCAGTATTTT
TRBJ1-1,TRBV28,NA,many,CASSSGRLQGDTEAFF,TGTGCCAGCAGTTCCGGGAGACTGCAAGGGGACACTGAAGCTTTCTTT
TRBJ2-3,TRBV20-1,NA,few,CSARRGGNADTQYF,TGCAGTGCTAGAAGGGGCGGGAACGCAGATACGCAGTATTTT
TRBJ2-7,TRBV10-3,TRBD2,many,CAISDSGATVNYEQYF,TGTGCCATCAGTGATAGCGGGGCAACGGTTAACTACGAGCAGTACTTC
TRBJ2-5,TRBV12-3/TRBV12-4,TRBD2,NA,CASCYSSGRTKNQYF,TGTGCCAGCTGCTATTCTAGCGGGAGAACGAAGAATCAGTACTTC
TRBJ2-7,TRBV6-2/TRBV6-3,NA,many,CASSYGRYEQYF,TGTGCCAGCAGTTACGGCCGCTACGAGCAGTACTTC
TRBJ2-3,TRBV25-1,NA,once,CASSEHRVGGTDTQYF,TGTGCCAGCAGTGAGCACAGGGTCGGGGGCACAGATACGCAGTATTTT
TRBJ1-4,TRBV14,NA,few,CASSQGGSGEKLFF,TGTGCCAGCAGCCAAGGGGGTTCTGGGGAAAAACTGTTTTTT
TRBJ1-5,TRBV20-1,TRBD1,many,CSARGGTDRGDQPQHF,TGCAGTGCTAGAGGAGGGACAGACAGGGGTGACCAGCCCCAGCATTTT
TRBJ1-2,TRBV5-1,NA,NA,CASSGDGRTYGYTF,TGCGCCAGCAGCGGCGACGGACGGACCTATGGCTACACCTTC
TRBJ1-4,TRBV15,NA,NA,CATSRGDVLEKLFF,TGTGCCACCAGCAGAGGGGACGTCTTAGAAAAACTGTTTTTT
TRBJ2-7,TRBV7-2,NA,many,CASSPTGKGEQYF,TGTGCCAGCAGTCCTACAGGGAAGGGCGAGCAGTACTTC
TRBJ2-1,TRBV7-9,TRBD2,NA,CASSPSGRVTNEQFF,TGTGCCAGCAGCCCTAGCGGGAGGGTAACGAATGAGCAGTTCTTC
TRBJ2-3,TRBV9,TRBD1,NA,CASSARDRGSENTQYF,TGTGCCAGCAGCGCGAGGGACAGGGGTTCGGAGAATACGCAGTATTTT
TRBJ2-3,TRBV5-1,NA,many,CASSLSGANTQYF,TGCGCCAGCAGCTTGTCCGGTGCGAATACGCAGTATTTT
TRBJ1-1,TRBV12-3/TRBV12-4,NA,few,CASSEDRRAFF,TGTGCCAGCAGTGAAGACAGAAGAGCTTTCTTT
TRBJ2-2,TRBV24-1,TRBD2,few,CATRGLAGDTGELFF,TGTGCCACCAGAGGACTAGCGGGAGACACCGGGGAGCTGTTTTTT
TRBJ2-3,TRBV5-1,NA,many,CASSLRGLGTDTQYF,TGCGCCAGCAGCTTGAGAGGACTGGGCACAGATACGCAGTATTTT
TRBJ2-1,TRBV28,NA,few,CASSLRDNYNEQFF,TGTGCCAGCAGTTTACGAGACAACTACAATGAGCAGTTCTTC